The TCR beta chain under discussion was sequenced for a study of blood T cell repertoires in COVID-19. Turning to the study itself: In each case, the material was cDNA or gDNA derived from T cells, B-cell-depleted T cells, or PBMCs.

Germline-derived CDR1 and CDR2 are SNHLY and FYNNEI. V was cut by 5 bases and J by 5 bases, with 18 bases left in between. This CDR3 comprises 15 residues. Under the authors' procedure: Reference gene primer amplification in the assay estimated nucleated cell counts. This table comes from immunoSEQ multiplex PCR, and its TCRdb copy is limited to in-frame clones, with some not included. V, J and clone size derive from that table, while D and trimming were established from the DNA sequence. The sample contains just over 300,000 clones, about nine tenths of which appear only once. In terms of age and location, participants ranged from roughly 18 to 95 years and lived in about 25 US areas.

Sequenced input: PBMCs or T cells enriched from blood (not recorded which). This clonotype was obtained from a man aged 25-45 years who had recovered from COVID-19. V usage is TRBV2 and J usage is TRBJ1-2, with TRBD1 as a possible D gene (6 bases). CDR3 loop: CASSISGTSPYGYTF. The CDR3 nucleotides are TGTGCCAGCAGTATCTCCGGGACAAGCCCTTATGGCTACACCTTC.